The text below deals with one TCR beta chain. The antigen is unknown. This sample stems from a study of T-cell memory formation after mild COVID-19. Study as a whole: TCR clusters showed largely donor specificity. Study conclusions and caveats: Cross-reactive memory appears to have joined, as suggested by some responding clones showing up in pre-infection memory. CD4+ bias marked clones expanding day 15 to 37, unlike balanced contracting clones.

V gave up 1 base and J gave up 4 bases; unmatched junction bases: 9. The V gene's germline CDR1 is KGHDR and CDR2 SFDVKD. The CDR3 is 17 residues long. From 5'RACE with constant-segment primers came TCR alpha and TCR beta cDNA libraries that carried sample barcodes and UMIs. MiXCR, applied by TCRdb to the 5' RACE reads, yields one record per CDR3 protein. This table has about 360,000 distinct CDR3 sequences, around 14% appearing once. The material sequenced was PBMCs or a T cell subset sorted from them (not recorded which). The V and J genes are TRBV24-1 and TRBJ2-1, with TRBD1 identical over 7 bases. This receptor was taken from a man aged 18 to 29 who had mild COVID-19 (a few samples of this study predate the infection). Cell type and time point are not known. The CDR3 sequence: CATSDLPGTEPYNEQFF. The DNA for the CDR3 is TGTGCCACCAGTGATTTACCCGGGACAGAACCTTACAATGAGCAGTTCTTC.